The following is a T cell receptor (beta chain) sequence with its context. This sample is drawn from a study of blood T cell repertoires in COVID-19. The junction had 0 bases not matched to a gene; V was cut back by 2 bases and J by 3 bases. Germline lookup yields CDR1 SGDLS and CDR2 YYNGEE. There are 15 residues in the CDR3. Profiled with immunoSEQ multiplex PCR; TCRdb holds only in-frame clones, not every one. The sample records about 180,000 clones, roughly 81% being singletons. The chain uses TRBV9 and TRBJ2-1; the match to TRBD2 covers 12 bases. Material for sequencing was peripheral blood. This TCR came from a woman aged 80 or over with COVID-19, enrolled during active disease. The CDR3 sequence is CASSVGLAGYNEQFF. The CDR3 bases are TGTGCCAGCAGCGTGGGACTAGCGGGCTACAATGAGCAGTTCTTC. The variable domain in full, completed from reference TRBV9 and TRBJ2-1, reads DSGVTQTPKHLITATGQRVTLRCSPRSGDLSVYWYQQSLDQGLQFLIQYYNGEERAKGNILERFSAQQFPDLHSELNLSSLELGDSALYFCASSVGLAGYNEQFFGPGTRLTVL.